These T cell receptor beta chains were read from a single sample in a study of blood T cell repertoires in COVID-19. Some clones are missing from TCRdb's copy, which holds only in-frame ones; the method was immunoSEQ multiplex PCR. This repertoire shows more than 85,000 clones, 87% found once; its top ten account for about a sixth. Sequences were obtained from peripheral blood. The receptors here all came from a human donor in a cohort sampled during active COVID-19. Each CDR3 is given with its conserved first and last residue. A D gene is named only where the DNA matches it firmly. The size field is filled for only some rows; it gives once, few, many or a size class.

j_gene: TRBJ2-7; abundance: NA; v_gene: TRBV5-4; d_gene: NA; CDR3nt: TGTGCCAGCAGCTTGCGGGCCTACGAGCAGTACTTC; CDR3aa: CASSLRAYEQYF
j_gene: TRBJ1-2; abundance: NA; v_gene: TRBV7-9; d_gene: TRBD1; CDR3nt: TGTGCCAGCAGTTCCGGGACAGATAACTATGGCTACACCTTC; CDR3aa: CASSSGTDNYGYTF
j_gene: TRBJ2-7; abundance: NA; v_gene: TRBV5-1; d_gene: NA; CDR3nt: TGCGCCAGCAGCTTGATAGGGGAATCCTACGAGCAGTACTTC; CDR3aa: CASSLIGESYEQYF
j_gene: TRBJ1-1; abundance: NA; v_gene: TRBV19; d_gene: NA; CDR3nt: TGTGCCAGTAGCGGGAGAACGGAAGCTTTCTTT; CDR3aa: CASSGRTEAFF
j_gene: TRBJ1-4; abundance: NA; v_gene: TRBV28; d_gene: TRBD1; CDR3nt: TGTGCCAGCAGTCCCCGGGACAGGGGTGAAAAACTGTTTTTT; CDR3aa: CASSPRDRGEKLFF
j_gene: TRBJ1-4; abundance: NA; v_gene: TRBV19; d_gene: NA; CDR3nt: TGTGCCTCGGGGGGGCGTGAAAAACTGTTTTTT; CDR3aa: CASGGREKLFF
j_gene: TRBJ2-4; abundance: few; v_gene: TRBV27; d_gene: TRBD2; CDR3nt: TGTGCCAGCAGTTTATCGGTGACTAGCGACATTCAGTACTTC; CDR3aa: CASSLSVTSDIQYF
j_gene: TRBJ2-7; abundance: NA; v_gene: TRBV28; d_gene: TRBD1; CDR3nt: TGTGCCACCTACCGCAGGGACAGGCCGGACTACGAGCAGTACTTC; CDR3aa: CATYRRDRPDYEQYF
j_gene: TRBJ1-4; abundance: NA; v_gene: TRBV7-9; d_gene: NA; CDR3nt: TGTGCCAGCAGCTTTCTCCCCGGACAGTCATTTAATGAAAAACTGTTTTTT; CDR3aa: CASSFLPGQSFNEKLFF
j_gene: TRBJ2-7; abundance: NA; v_gene: TRBV10-3; d_gene: NA; CDR3nt: TGTGCCATCAGTGAGTCTGTACAGAGCTCCTACGAGCAGTACTTC; CDR3aa: CAISESVQSSYEQYF
j_gene: TRBJ1-5; abundance: NA; v_gene: TRBV9; d_gene: NA; CDR3nt: TGTGCCAGCAGCGTAGGCCAGGGAATTAATCAGCCCCAGCATTTT; CDR3aa: CASSVGQGINQPQHF
j_gene: TRBJ2-5; abundance: NA; v_gene: TRBV11-2; d_gene: TRBD2; CDR3nt: TGTGCCAGCAGCCTCCGGGGACTAGCGGACCAAGAGACCCAGTACTTC; CDR3aa: CASSLRGLADQETQYF
j_gene: TRBJ2-3; abundance: NA; v_gene: TRBV6-6; d_gene: NA; CDR3nt: TGTGCCAGCACTCCCGCAGCCGAGGGTACGCAGTATTTT; CDR3aa: CASTPAAEGTQYF
j_gene: TRBJ2-1; abundance: NA; v_gene: TRBV27; d_gene: NA; CDR3nt: TGTGCCAGCACCCCCGACAGAGATAACCAATTCGGTTGGGGTGAGCAGTTCTTC; CDR3aa: CASTPDRDNQFGWGEQFF
j_gene: TRBJ2-7; abundance: once; v_gene: TRBV3-1/TRBV3-2; d_gene: TRBD2; CDR3nt: TGTGCCAGCAGCCAAGGACTAGCGGGCTACGAGCAGTACTTC; CDR3aa: CASSQGLAGYEQYF
j_gene: TRBJ2-1; abundance: NA; v_gene: TRBV6-6; d_gene: TRBD1; CDR3nt: TGTGCCGCAGGGGGTGAGCAGTTCTTC; CDR3aa: CAAGGEQFF
j_gene: TRBJ1-4; abundance: NA; v_gene: TRBV28; d_gene: NA; CDR3nt: TGTGCCAGCAGAATGATACAGGGAAAACTGTTTTTT; CDR3aa: CASRMIQGKLFF
j_gene: TRBJ1-1; abundance: NA; v_gene: TRBV9; d_gene: NA; CDR3nt: TGTGCCAGCAGCGTTGGAACGGGAGAAGCTTTCTTT; CDR3aa: CASSVGTGEAFF
j_gene: TRBJ1-4; abundance: NA; v_gene: TRBV3-1/TRBV3-2; d_gene: NA; CDR3nt: TGTGCCAGCAGCCAGAACGTTTTACCGGGAGAAAAACTGTTTTTT; CDR3aa: CASSQNVLPGEKLFF
j_gene: TRBJ1-4; abundance: once; v_gene: TRBV7-2; d_gene: NA; CDR3nt: TGTGCCAGCAGCTCCAGGGCGCAAGAAAAACTGTTTTTT; CDR3aa: CASSSRAQEKLFF
j_gene: TRBJ2-2; abundance: NA; v_gene: TRBV5-1; d_gene: NA; CDR3nt: TGCGCCAGCAGCCGCCCCGCGGAGACCGGGGAGCTGTTTTTT; CDR3aa: CASSRPAETGELFF
j_gene: TRBJ1-2; abundance: once; v_gene: TRBV3-1/TRBV3-2; d_gene: NA; CDR3nt: TGTGCCAGCAGCCAAGACTTAGGGGGGGCCTATGGCTACACCTTC; CDR3aa: CASSQDLGGAYGYTF
j_gene: TRBJ1-2; abundance: NA; v_gene: TRBV3-1/TRBV3-2; d_gene: TRBD1; CDR3nt: TGTGCCAGCAGTCGGGGGACAGGGGGCCTTAACTATGGCTACACCTTC; CDR3aa: CASSRGTGGLNYGYTF
j_gene: TRBJ1-5; abundance: NA; v_gene: TRBV19; d_gene: NA; CDR3nt: TGTGCCTCCCGTCGAGACACGGCAGGTCAGCCCCAGCATTTT; CDR3aa: CASRRDTAGQPQHF
j_gene: TRBJ2-1; abundance: NA; v_gene: TRBV7-9; d_gene: TRBD2; CDR3nt: TGTGCCAGCAGCCCCATGACTAGCGCACACAATGAGCAGTTCTTC; CDR3aa: CASSPMTSAHNEQFF
j_gene: TRBJ1-3; abundance: NA; v_gene: TRBV3-1/TRBV3-2; d_gene: NA; CDR3nt: TGTGCCAGCAGCCACCGCCAGGGCCATATGCCTGGAAACACCATATATTTT; CDR3aa: CASSHRQGHMPGNTIYF
j_gene: TRBJ1-1; abundance: few; v_gene: TRBV11-2; d_gene: TRBD1; CDR3nt: TGTGCCAGCAGCGTGGACAGGGGGCAGGGTACTGAAGCTTTCTTT; CDR3aa: CASSVDRGQGTEAFF
j_gene: TRBJ1-4; abundance: NA; v_gene: TRBV10-3; d_gene: NA; CDR3nt: TGTGCCATCTCCCGGGGTTCTAATGAAAAACTGTTTTTT; CDR3aa: CAISRGSNEKLFF
j_gene: TRBJ2-2; abundance: NA; v_gene: TRBV4-3; d_gene: NA; CDR3nt: TGCGCCAGCAGCCAAGGGACAGCCGGCCTATCCGGGGAGCTGTTTTTT; CDR3aa: CASSQGTAGLSGELFF
j_gene: TRBJ1-6; abundance: NA; v_gene: TRBV5-1; d_gene: NA; CDR3nt: TGCGCCAGCAGCTTGGAGGGTCAGGGAGGCTCACCCCTCCACTTT; CDR3aa: CASSLEGQGGSPLHF
j_gene: TRBJ1-5; abundance: NA; v_gene: TRBV7-6; d_gene: TRBD1; CDR3nt: TGTGCCAGCAGCTTAGCGATATGGTCCGGGACAGAAAATCAGCCCCAGCATTTT; CDR3aa: CASSLAIWSGTENQPQHF
j_gene: TRBJ2-5; abundance: few; v_gene: TRBV7-2; d_gene: TRBD1; CDR3nt: TGTGCCAGCAGCGGCGACGGGACAGGGAGCGGAGAGACCCAGTACTTC; CDR3aa: CASSGDGTGSGETQYF
j_gene: TRBJ2-5; abundance: NA; v_gene: TRBV5-1; d_gene: NA; CDR3nt: TGCGCCAGCAGCCTACGGACAGAGAAAGAGACCCAGTACTTC; CDR3aa: CASSLRTEKETQYF
j_gene: TRBJ2-7; abundance: NA; v_gene: TRBV4-1; d_gene: NA; CDR3nt: TGCGCCAGCAGCCGCTTTACGGGGAACTACGAGCAGTACTTC; CDR3aa: CASSRFTGNYEQYF
j_gene: TRBJ1-2; abundance: NA; v_gene: TRBV7-9; d_gene: NA; CDR3nt: TGTGCCAGCAGCTCGGAACGTGGGAGGGGCTACACCTTC; CDR3aa: CASSSERGRGYTF
j_gene: TRBJ1-6; abundance: NA; v_gene: TRBV10-2; d_gene: NA; CDR3nt: TGCGCCAGCAGGGAGGGGAGCTCCTATAATTCACCCCTCCACTTT; CDR3aa: CASREGSSYNSPLHF
j_gene: TRBJ1-6; abundance: NA; v_gene: TRBV30; d_gene: NA; CDR3nt: TGTGCCTGGGATAGGATTCAGGGTTCACCCCTCCACTTT; CDR3aa: CAWDRIQGSPLHF
j_gene: TRBJ1-5; abundance: few; v_gene: TRBV19; d_gene: TRBD1; CDR3nt: TGTGCCAGTAAGACAGGGGGTAGTTTGGGCAATCAGCCCCAGCATTTT; CDR3aa: CASKTGGSLGNQPQHF
j_gene: TRBJ2-5; abundance: few; v_gene: TRBV27; d_gene: TRBD2; CDR3nt: TGTGCCAGTCCGACTAGCGGGGGAGAGACCCAGTACTTC; CDR3aa: CASPTSGGETQYF
j_gene: TRBJ1-3; abundance: NA; v_gene: TRBV12-3/TRBV12-4; d_gene: NA; CDR3nt: TGTGCCGGGGGCCCCTCCGGAAACACCATATATTTT; CDR3aa: CAGGPSGNTIYF
j_gene: TRBJ2-7; abundance: NA; v_gene: TRBV6-5; d_gene: NA; CDR3nt: TGTGCCAGCATGGGCTCAGGGTGGACCTACGAGCAGTACTTC; CDR3aa: CASMGSGWTYEQYF
j_gene: TRBJ1-2; abundance: NA; v_gene: TRBV7-9; d_gene: NA; CDR3nt: TGTGCCAGCACTAAAGAGGTACGGGATGGCTACACCTTC; CDR3aa: CASTKEVRDGYTF
j_gene: TRBJ2-1; abundance: NA; v_gene: TRBV28; d_gene: TRBD2; CDR3nt: TGTGCAACCGGCCGGGGGGCCTACAATGAGCAGTTCTTC; CDR3aa: CATGRGAYNEQFF
j_gene: TRBJ1-1; abundance: NA; v_gene: TRBV6-5; d_gene: TRBD1; CDR3nt: TGTGCCAGCATACAGGGGACTGAAGCTTTCTTT; CDR3aa: CASIQGTEAFF
j_gene: TRBJ2-7; abundance: NA; v_gene: TRBV10-3; d_gene: NA; CDR3nt: TGTGCCATCACCCCGACAGGCTACGAGCAGTACTTC; CDR3aa: CAITPTGYEQYF
j_gene: TRBJ1-1; abundance: NA; v_gene: TRBV19; d_gene: NA; CDR3nt: TGTGCCAGTAAGGTAAGGGGCCGATCGGTGAACACTGAAGCTTTCTTT; CDR3aa: CASKVRGRSVNTEAFF